The text below deals with one TCR beta chain. What antigen it recognizes has not been identified. Base quality data are lacking; no much larger clone is found one base away. This entry is derived from a study of blood T cell repertoires in COVID-19 (dated by TCRdb to the early 2020s). In the study overall: The collaborator samples originated in the United States, Italy and Spain and spanned the acute and convalescent phases of COVID-19. A freely available public database, intended as a resource for researchers studying the immune response to SARS-CoV-2, is where the repertoires were released. The samples were drawn from the first 160 participants of the ongoing ImmuneRACE study and from 1,254 subjects provided by 6 global collaborators. Where HLA class I and class II types were available, the types were taken from metadata supplied by the sample provider, not from assay-based typing. The material from the prospective study consisted of cDNA or gDNA derived from T cells, B-cell-depleted T cells, or PBMCs. A de-identified subject ID, COVID-19 status, age in years and sex were almost always included in the sample metadata. Deeply sampled blood TCRbeta repertoires from subjects exposed to, actively infected with, or recovered from COVID-19 were included in the dataset.

One collaborating source in Seattle enrolled patients while the patients were actively infected and followed the patients over time throughout the course of disease. Whole blood was collected in K2EDTA tubes by collaborating institutions according to the institutions' own protocols. For TCRbeta analysis, collaborators shipped samples in one of three forms: frozen whole blood, isolated PBMCs, or DNA extracted from either of those sample types. Trimmed from V: 2 bases; trimmed from J: 1 base; junction bases lacking a gene match: 5. Including cysteine and phenylalanine, the CDR3 has 15 amino acids. Only the CDR3 portion is preserved as DNA: 45 bases, with reading frame beginning at the first base. According to the germline V gene (reference sequence), CDR1 reads LNHDA and CDR2 reads SQIVND. Summary of the overall study and its limitations: Clinical and demographic metadata were provided uncurated, with the amount varying by source and participant.

TCRbeta CDR3 regions were amplified from genomic DNA using the immunoSEQ Assay, a bias-controlled multiplex PCR. The authors' pipeline ran thus. The number of nucleated cells in each sample was estimated by amplification of reference gene primers within the assay. To quantify the absolute abundance of each unique TCRbeta CDR3 rearrangement, sequence reads were collapsed and filtered. For each sample, productive Simpson clonality was calculated as the square root of Simpson's diversity index across productive rearrangements. Entries here come from immuneACCESS through TCRdb and include only in-frame sequences with V and J called. Some clones fail to appear in such tables; in the studies checked, an unresolved V gene covers under half of the shortfall, and the cause of the remainder is unknown. V and J calls and clone size are those listed in that table; D and trimming were worked out from the DNA. The sample table records 200,000 to 250,000 clones; over 80% of these occur just once. The ten largest make up about 2.5% of the sample.

The chain joins TRBV19 to TRBJ2-7; 7 central bases correspond to TRBD2. Sequencing was done on a sample of peripheral blood. The TCR was taken from a man aged 30 to 45 with COVID-19, enrolled during active disease. The DNA sequence is given as TGTGCCAGTAGTATAAATTTCGGGAGGTCCTACGAGCAGTACTTC. Its protein product is CASSINFGRSYEQYF.